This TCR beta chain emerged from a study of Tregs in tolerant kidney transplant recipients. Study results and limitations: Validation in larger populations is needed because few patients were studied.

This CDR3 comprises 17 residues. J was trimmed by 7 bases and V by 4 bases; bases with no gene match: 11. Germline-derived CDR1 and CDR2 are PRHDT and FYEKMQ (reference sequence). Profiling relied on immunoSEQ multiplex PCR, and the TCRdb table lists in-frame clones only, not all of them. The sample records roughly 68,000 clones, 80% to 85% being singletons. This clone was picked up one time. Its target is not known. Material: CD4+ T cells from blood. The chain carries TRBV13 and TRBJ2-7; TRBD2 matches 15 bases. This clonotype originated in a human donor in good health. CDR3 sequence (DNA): TGTGCCAGCAGCTCGGGACTAGCGGGAGGTCCCCCGGTGGAGCAGTACTTC. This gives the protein CASSSGLAGGPPVEQYF.